These T cell receptor beta chains were read from a single sample in a study of identical twins. TCRdb reprocessed the 5' RACE reads with MiXCR, giving one entry per CDR3 protein. The profile shows 500,000 to 650,000 distinct CDR3 sequences, 20% to 25% of them singletons. A further study also used this sample, focusing on yellow fever vaccine responses in identical twins.

Sample: CD4+ T cells sorted from blood. Receptors were obtained from a woman younger than 35 in good health. Each CDR3 is given with its conserved first and last residue.

V	J	CDR3
TRBV6-1	TRBJ1-1	CASSQYPPEKERIEAFF
TRBV24-1	TRBJ1-2	CATGREGYGYTF
TRBV6-1	TRBJ1-2	CASSESDSYYGYTF
TRBV6-1	TRBJ2-3	CASRLTGPTDTQYF
TRBV5-1	TRBJ2-1	CASSLEQGFVNEQFF
TRBV12-3/TRBV12-4	TRBJ2-2	CASSLGSAGELFF
TRBV7-8	TRBJ2-7	CASSQGQNYEQYF
TRBV5-1	TRBJ2-1	CASSVTTTSRVDEQFF
TRBV24-1	TRBJ2-1	CATSGPYNEQFF
TRBV27	TRBJ2-3	CASIPDRATDTQYF
TRBV12-3/TRBV12-4	TRBJ2-7	CASTRRGGWQQYF
TRBV4-1	TRBJ2-2	CASSPGKDRDYPGELFF
TRBV5-5	TRBJ2-3	CASSVNGQSTDTQYF
TRBV4-1	TRBJ2-1	CASSQNPPGRVNEQFF
TRBV19	TRBJ2-3	CASTQGGVRGTDTQYF
TRBV7-3	TRBJ2-1	CASSWQANEQFF
TRBV3-1	TRBJ1-5	CASSQYRDIQPQHF
TRBV12-3/TRBV12-4	TRBJ1-5	CASSLRTGVGNQPQHF
TRBV18	TRBJ2-4	CASSPGQPENIQYF